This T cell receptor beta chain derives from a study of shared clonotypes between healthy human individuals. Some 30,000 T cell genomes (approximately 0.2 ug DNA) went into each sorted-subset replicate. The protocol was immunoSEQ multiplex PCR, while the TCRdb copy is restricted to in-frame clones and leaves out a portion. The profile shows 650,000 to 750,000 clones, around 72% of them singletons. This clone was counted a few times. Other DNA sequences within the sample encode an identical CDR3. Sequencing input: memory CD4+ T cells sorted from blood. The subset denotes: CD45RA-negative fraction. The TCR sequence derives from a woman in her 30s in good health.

The CDR3 is CASSESIYEQYF. In DNA form, the CDR3 reads TGTGCCAGCAGTGAATCTATCTACGAGCAGTACTTC. The chain is built from TRBV6-1 and TRBJ2-7; D uncertain. The germline V and J ends were trimmed by 2 bases and 3 bases, with 5 bases remaining between them. CDR1 is MNHNS, CDR2 SASEGT, per germline. The CDR3 is 12 amino acids.